The source of this T cell receptor (beta chain) is a study of a mutant IDH1 vaccine in newly diagnosed glioma. Study details: The patients received vaccinations eight times, in weeks 1, 3, 5, 7, 11, 15, 19 and 23. The treated population exhibited a male proportion of about 62%, a female proportion of about 40%, and a mean age of around 40 years. Therapy received beforehand was radiotherapy, temozolomide, or both, with most patients given both.

The protocol was immunoSEQ multiplex PCR, while the TCRdb copy is restricted to in-frame clones and leaves out a portion. Counted here are tens of thousands of clones, about 81% occurring once; the ten biggest clones make up 8.5% to 9.5%. Germline V gene lookup returns CDR1 KGHSH and CDR2 LQKENI. The V end was cut by 4 bases, the J end by 5 bases, with 17 bases between. CDR3 length: 15 residues. The time point here: week 11, during vaccination. Every vaccination contained 300 ug of the mutant IDH1 20-mer peptide and was paired with topical imiquimod. General study findings and limits: The vaccine induced immune responses, and these occurred in about 95% of patients.

Worth noting for this clone: What it binds is not known.

This receptor was obtained from a woman aged 45-65 years with glioma. The rearrangement joins TRBV18 to TRBJ2-5, with TRBD2 as a possible D gene (6 bases). The specimen was PBMCs, collected from a glioma patient whose treatment included an IDH1 peptide vaccine. CDR3 sequence (DNA): TGTGCCAGCTCACATAGCCGGGGACTGGGGGAGACCCAGTACTTC. It specifies CASSHSRGLGETQYF.